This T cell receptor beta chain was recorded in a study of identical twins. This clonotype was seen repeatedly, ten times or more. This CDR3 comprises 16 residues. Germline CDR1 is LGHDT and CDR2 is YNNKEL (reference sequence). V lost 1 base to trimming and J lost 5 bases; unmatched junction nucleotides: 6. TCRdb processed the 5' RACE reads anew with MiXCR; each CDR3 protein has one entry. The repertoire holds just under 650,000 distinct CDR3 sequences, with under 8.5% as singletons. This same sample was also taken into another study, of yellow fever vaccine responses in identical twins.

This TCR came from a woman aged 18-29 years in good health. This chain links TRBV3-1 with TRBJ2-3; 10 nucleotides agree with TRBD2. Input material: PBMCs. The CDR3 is CASSQVSSGGRDTQYF. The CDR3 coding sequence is TGTGCCAGCAGCCAAGTGTCTAGCGGGGGCCGAGATACGCAGTATTTT.